A selection of T cell receptor beta chains follows, all from one sample in a study of HIV-infected children after antiretroviral therapy interruption. A single record per CDR3 protein comes from TCRdb applying MiXCR to the 3' RACE reads. Of about 37,000 distinct CDR3 sequences in the sample, over 6% were seen once. The sequences come from CD45RA+ CD4+ T cells from PBMCs, pooled from several time points, collected from a donor given antiretroviral therapy, either interrupted or continuous. The receptors were gathered from a pool of human donors with HIV. The CDR3 runs from the conserved cysteine through the conserved F or W. D genes are given only for firm matches. Only some rows state a clone size, as once, few, many or a class for expanded clones.

j_call: TRBJ1-5
cdr3_length: 16
clone_size: many
v_call: TRBV10-3
d_call: NA
cdr3_aa: CAISDSGFGLIQPQHF
cdr3_nt: TGTGCCATCAGTGACTCGGGATTCGGACTGATTCAGCCCCAGCATTTT

j_call: TRBJ2-1
cdr3_length: 18
clone_size: many
v_call: TRBV14
d_call: NA
cdr3_aa: CASSQDLHPSEYYNEQFF
cdr3_nt: TGTGCCAGCAGCCAAGATCTTCATCCTAGCGAATACTACAATGAGCAGTTCTTC

j_call: TRBJ2-7
cdr3_length: 15
clone_size: many
v_call: TRBV7-9
d_call: TRBD2
cdr3_aa: CASSKLADLSYEQYF
cdr3_nt: TGTGCCAGCAGCAAACTAGCGGATCTCTCCTACGAGCAGTACTTC

j_call: TRBJ1-6
cdr3_length: 16
clone_size: many
v_call: TRBV12-3/TRBV12-4
d_call: NA
cdr3_aa: CASSFGTYSYNSPLHF
cdr3_nt: TGTGCCAGCAGTTTTGGGACATACTCCTATAATTCACCCCTCCACTTT

j_call: TRBJ1-5
cdr3_length: 15
clone_size: few
v_call: TRBV6-1
d_call: NA
cdr3_aa: CASRPRQISNQPQHF
cdr3_nt: TGTGCCAGCAGGCCCCGACAGATAAGCAATCAGCCCCAGCATTTT

j_call: TRBJ1-1
cdr3_length: 14
clone_size: few
v_call: TRBV27
d_call: NA
cdr3_aa: CASSLGRVETEAFF
cdr3_nt: TGTGCCAGCAGTTTAGGAAGGGTCGAGACTGAAGCTTTCTTT

j_call: TRBJ2-7
cdr3_length: 14
clone_size: many
v_call: TRBV10-2
d_call: NA
cdr3_aa: CASSDRTRGAEQYF
cdr3_nt: TGCGCCAGCAGCGACCGGACCCGGGGGGCCGAGCAGTACTTC

j_call: TRBJ2-7
cdr3_length: 17
clone_size: many
v_call: TRBV5-1
d_call: NA
cdr3_aa: CASSSPRSGRLTYEQYF
cdr3_nt: TGCGCCAGCAGCTCCCCTCGGAGTGGCCGTTTAACGTACGAGCAGTACTTC

j_call: TRBJ2-3
cdr3_length: 15
clone_size: many
v_call: TRBV7-2
d_call: TRBD2
cdr3_aa: CASSSPSGGARTQYF
cdr3_nt: TGTGCCAGCAGCTCACCTAGCGGGGGGGCCCGTACGCAGTATTTT

j_call: TRBJ2-7
cdr3_length: 16
clone_size: many
v_call: TRBV5-5
d_call: TRBD1
cdr3_aa: CASSRTIRTGPYEQYF
cdr3_nt: TGTGCCAGCAGCCGGACGATTCGGACAGGGCCCTACGAGCAGTACTTC

j_call: TRBJ2-7
cdr3_length: 13
clone_size: few
v_call: TRBV6-2/TRBV6-3
d_call: NA
cdr3_aa: CASSRPQPTGQYF
cdr3_nt: TGTGCCAGCAGCCGACCGCAACCGACCGGGCAGTACTTC

j_call: TRBJ2-3
cdr3_length: 12
clone_size: many
v_call: TRBV11-2
d_call: NA
cdr3_aa: CASSLFTDTQYF
cdr3_nt: TGTGCCAGCAGCCTCTTCACAGATACGCAGTATTTT

j_call: TRBJ2-5
cdr3_length: 13
clone_size: many
v_call: TRBV3-1
d_call: NA
cdr3_aa: CASSQRGPKTQYF
cdr3_nt: TGTGCCAGCAGCCAACGGGGTCCCAAGACCCAGTACTTC

j_call: TRBJ2-1
cdr3_length: 15
clone_size: few
v_call: TRBV10-3
d_call: TRBD2
cdr3_aa: CAISELRAGYNEQFF
cdr3_nt: TGTGCCATCAGTGAGTTAAGAGCGGGGTACAATGAGCAGTTCTTC

j_call: TRBJ1-1
cdr3_length: 15
clone_size: NA
v_call: TRBV3-1
d_call: NA
cdr3_aa: CASSPRRGAGTEAFF
cdr3_nt: TGTGCCAGCAGCCCAAGAAGGGGGGCAGGTACTGAAGCTTTCTTT